A selection of T cell receptor beta chains follows, all from one sample in a study of vaccination effects on CD4 cells after COVID-19. This table comes from immunoSEQ multiplex PCR, and its TCRdb copy is limited to in-frame clones, with some not included. The table records approximately 29,000 clones, just under 75% of them present only once. These receptors have no identified antigens. The material sequenced was CD4+ T cells from PBMCs cultured without peptide, taken after COVID-19 vaccination. The receptors were sampled from a human donor who received a COVID-19 vaccine. Each CDR3 is given with its conserved first and last residue. Each record gives: clone size, V gene, J gene, D gene, CDR3 protein, CDR3 DNA. D genes are given only for firm matches. Some rows have no size entry. The others give once, few or many, or a class for an expanded clone.

.,TRBV24-1,TRBJ2-2,TRBD2,CATAPGAGEYTGELFF,TGTGCCACCGCCCCCGGAGCGGGGGAGTACACCGGGGAGCTGTTTTTT
.,TRBV10-3,TRBJ2-5,.,CAISVGRKETQYF,TGTGCCATCAGTGTGGGACGGAAAGAGACCCAGTACTTC
once,TRBV2,TRBJ1-2,.,CASSLLREGGYGYTF,TGTGCCAGCAGCCTACTCCGGGAGGGCGGCTATGGCTACACCTTC
.,TRBV10-1,TRBJ1-5,TRBD1,CASRSVTGFNSNQPQHF,TGCGCCAGCAGGTCAGTGACAGGGTTTAATAGCAATCAGCCCCAGCATTTT
.,TRBV29-1,TRBJ2-7,.,CSVASAQGYEQYF,TGCAGCGTTGCTAGCGCACAGGGGTACGAGCAGTACTTC
.,TRBV7-9,TRBJ2-2,.,CASSSSAWTGELFF,TGTGCCAGCAGCTCTTCCGCCTGGACCGGGGAGCTGTTTTTT
.,TRBV11-2,TRBJ2-2,.,CASSSTNTGELFF,TGTGCCAGCAGCTCGACCAACACCGGGGAGCTGTTTTTT
.,TRBV10-3,TRBJ2-3,.,CAISESVGPDTQYF,TGTGCCATCAGTGAGTCTGTGGGGCCAGATACGCAGTATTTT
.,TRBV15,TRBJ1-5,.,CATSRVRLNQPQHF,TGTGCCACCAGCAGAGTTCGGCTCAATCAGCCCCAGCATTTT
.,TRBV29-1,TRBJ2-7,.,CSVGEKTSYEQYF,TGCAGCGTTGGTGAGAAGACCTCCTACGAGCAGTACTTC
.,TRBV7-2,TRBJ1-3,.,CASSLSRQGVRTIYF,TGTGCCAGCAGCTTATCCCGGCAGGGTGTTAGGACCATATATTTT
.,TRBV18,TRBJ2-2,TRBD2,CASSPLAGVGYTGELFF,TGTGCCAGCTCACCACTAGCGGGAGTAGGTTACACCGGGGAGCTGTTTTTT
.,TRBV12-3/TRBV12-4,TRBJ2-1,.,CASTKGGNEQFF,TGTGCCAGCACCAAGGGGGGCAATGAGCAGTTCTTC
.,TRBV28,TRBJ1-5,.,CASSLLVPKTEPQHF,TGTGCCAGCAGTTTACTCGTCCCAAAGACGGAGCCCCAGCATTTT
.,TRBV25-1,TRBJ1-1,.,CASSEREGTTEAFF,TGTGCCAGCAGTGAACGCGAGGGGACCACTGAAGCTTTCTTT
.,TRBV6-2/TRBV6-3,TRBJ2-4,.,CASSFSGGDQIAKNIQYF,TGTGCCAGCAGTTTTTCCGGGGGTGATCAGATAGCCAAAAACATTCAGTACTTC
few,TRBV4-1,TRBJ2-7,.,CASSRPGTYEQYF,TGCGCCAGCAGCCGCCCCGGAACCTACGAGCAGTACTTC
once,TRBV5-1,TRBJ1-1,.,CASRSRTGAISTEAFF,TGCGCCAGCAGGTCTCGGACGGGGGCTATTTCCACTGAAGCTTTCTTT
.,TRBV5-1,TRBJ1-2,TRBD1,CASSLAGQDYGYTF,TGCGCCAGCAGCTTGGCGGGACAGGACTATGGCTACACCTTC
few,TRBV30,TRBJ2-2,TRBD2,CAWSWGGVTGELFF,TGTGCCTGGAGTTGGGGGGGAGTCACCGGGGAGCTGTTTTTT
.,TRBV13,TRBJ1-1,.,CASSLAGSLNTEAFF,TGTGCCAGCAGCTTAGCCGGAAGCTTGAACACTGAAGCTTTCTTT
.,TRBV28,TRBJ2-1,TRBD2,CATRPTGGEDEQFF,TGTGCCACCCGCCCAACGGGAGGGGAGGATGAGCAGTTCTTC
few,TRBV14,TRBJ1-2,.,CASSPGTNYGYTF,TGTGCCAGCAGCCCAGGGACTAACTATGGCTACACCTTC
.,TRBV6-5,TRBJ2-3,TRBD2,CASSRLAGSTDTQYF,TGTGCCAGCAGCAGACTAGCGGGGAGCACAGATACGCAGTATTTT
.,TRBV7-9,TRBJ1-1,.,CASSPRGEEAFF,TGTGCCAGCAGTCCCAGGGGCGAGGAAGCTTTCTTT
.,TRBV5-4,TRBJ1-1,.,CASSLQGRGFNTEAFF,TGTGCCAGCAGCTTGCAGGGAAGGGGTTTCAACACTGAAGCTTTCTTT
few,TRBV6-2/TRBV6-3,TRBJ1-2,.,CASSLDGNYGYTF,TGTGCCAGCAGTTTGGACGGCAACTATGGCTACACCTTC
.,TRBV27,TRBJ1-2,.,CASSLRRGNYGYTF,TGTGCCAGCAGCCTGCGTCGGGGGAACTATGGCTACACCTTC
.,TRBV7-2,TRBJ2-5,.,CASSLSTRETQYF,TGTGCCAGCAGCTTAAGTACTAGGGAGACCCAGTACTTC
few,TRBV5-1,TRBJ1-1,.,CASSLSGSNTEAFF,TGCGCCAGCAGCTTGTCGGGTTCGAACACTGAAGCTTTCTTT
few,TRBV3-1/TRBV3-2,TRBJ1-2,.,CASSQGGGYGYTF,TGTGCCAGCAGCCAAGGAGGGGGGTATGGCTACACCTTC
.,TRBV7-2,TRBJ2-7,TRBD2,CASSARPTSGSSYEQYF,TGTGCCAGCAGCGCCCGTCCGACTAGCGGAAGCTCCTACGAGCAGTACTTC
few,TRBV27,TRBJ1-5,TRBD1,CASSQQGRAPQHF,TGTGCCAGCAGCCAACAGGGGCGGGCGCCCCAGCATTTT
.,TRBV1,TRBJ2-7,.,CTSSYLPGQNSYEQYF,TGCACCAGCAGCTACCTCCCGGGACAGAATTCCTACGAGCAGTACTTC
.,TRBV4-1,TRBJ2-5,.,CASSQSGTGGETQYF,TGCGCCAGCAGCCAATCCGGGACTGGGGGGGAGACCCAGTACTTC
.,TRBV18,TRBJ1-2,.,CASSPAGSNYGYTF,TGTGCCAGCTCACCCGCCGGGAGTAACTATGGCTACACCTTC
.,TRBV19,TRBJ1-2,.,CASSISWQASSNYGYTF,TGTGCCAGTAGTATAAGTTGGCAGGCAAGTTCTAACTATGGCTACACCTTC
.,TRBV7-3,TRBJ2-3,TRBD2,CASSHTSGVTDTQYF,TGTGCCAGCAGCCACACTAGCGGGGTCACAGATACGCAGTATTTT
.,TRBV6-5,TRBJ2-1,TRBD1,CASSYSTGDHEQFF,TGTGCCAGCAGTTACTCGACAGGGGATCATGAGCAGTTCTTC
.,TRBV10-3,TRBJ1-3,.,CAIGVFGSGNTIYF,TGTGCCATCGGAGTCTTCGGCTCTGGAAACACCATATATTTT
.,TRBV11-2,TRBJ2-7,.,CASSSLSGTRSSYEQYF,TGTGCCAGCAGCTCACTCTCCGGGACACGGAGCTCCTACGAGCAGTACTTC
.,TRBV4-1,TRBJ2-4,TRBD2,CASSQDGGLASAKNIQYF,TGCGCCAGCAGCCAAGATGGGGGACTAGCGTCCGCCAAAAACATTCAGTACTTC
.,TRBV3-1/TRBV3-2,TRBJ1-1,.,CASSQISSLNTEAFF,TGTGCCAGCAGCCAAATTAGCAGTCTGAACACTGAAGCTTTCTTT
.,TRBV27,TRBJ2-3,TRBD2,CASKRLAGGLSTDTQYF,TGTGCCAGCAAAAGGCTAGCGGGAGGGCTTAGCACAGATACGCAGTATTTT
.,TRBV28,TRBJ2-7,.,CVASPTFLGDEQYF,TGTGTCGCCAGCCCGACCTTCCTCGGAGACGAGCAGTACTTC
.,TRBV29-1,TRBJ2-7,TRBD1,CSVDFGTGDEQYF,TGCAGCGTTGATTTCGGGACAGGGGACGAGCAGTACTTC
.,TRBV19,TRBJ2-7,.,CASRVAGGSYEQYF,TGTGCCAGTAGGGTGGCAGGCGGCTCCTACGAGCAGTACTTC
.,TRBV28,TRBJ1-2,TRBD1,CASLRDRGNYGYTF,TGTGCCAGCCTTCGGGACAGGGGTAACTATGGCTACACCTTC
.,TRBV27,TRBJ2-1,TRBD2,CASSPAGGRYNEQFF,TGTGCCAGCAGTCCCGCGGGGGGGCGATACAATGAGCAGTTCTTC
.,TRBV9,TRBJ2-4,TRBD2,CASSATSSGRAKNIQYF,TGTGCCAGCAGCGCGACCTCTAGCGGGAGAGCCAAAAACATTCAGTACTTC
few,TRBV4-2,TRBJ1-2,.,CASSLSATLGNGYTF,TGTGCCAGCAGCCTCTCGGCTACCTTGGGGAATGGCTACACCTTC
.,TRBV19,TRBJ1-6,TRBD1,CASSIEETGRSPLHF,TGTGCCAGTAGTATAGAGGAGACAGGGCGGTCACCCCTCCACTTT
.,TRBV3-1/TRBV3-2,TRBJ2-3,.,CASSPWGDTQYF,TGTGCCAGCAGCCCTTGGGGAGATACGCAGTATTTT
few,TRBV11-1,TRBJ2-1,.,CASSPRNEQFF,TGTGCCAGCAGCCCCCGGAATGAGCAGTTCTTC
.,TRBV20-1,TRBJ2-1,.,CSASGSGKISYNEQFF,TGCAGTGCTAGTGGCTCCGGAAAAATCTCCTACAATGAGCAGTTCTTC
.,TRBV5-1,TRBJ1-1,TRBD1,CASTDRVSNTEAFF,TGCGCCAGCACCGACAGGGTATCGAACACTGAAGCTTTCTTT
.,TRBV9,TRBJ2-7,.,CASSTTGRSHEQYF,TGTGCCAGCAGCACGACAGGGAGGTCCCACGAGCAGTACTTC
few,TRBV5-5,TRBJ2-2,.,CASSLGGSGELFF,TGTGCCAGCAGCTTGGGAGGGTCCGGGGAGCTGTTTTTT
.,TRBV12-3/TRBV12-4,TRBJ1-1,.,CASSLGGRRSFF,TGTGCCAGCAGTTTGGGGGGGCGCCGGTCTTTCTTT
.,TRBV5-4,TRBJ2-7,TRBD2,CASSFIGRGGSEQYF,TGTGCCAGCAGCTTTATCGGGCGGGGGGGTTCGGAGCAGTACTTC